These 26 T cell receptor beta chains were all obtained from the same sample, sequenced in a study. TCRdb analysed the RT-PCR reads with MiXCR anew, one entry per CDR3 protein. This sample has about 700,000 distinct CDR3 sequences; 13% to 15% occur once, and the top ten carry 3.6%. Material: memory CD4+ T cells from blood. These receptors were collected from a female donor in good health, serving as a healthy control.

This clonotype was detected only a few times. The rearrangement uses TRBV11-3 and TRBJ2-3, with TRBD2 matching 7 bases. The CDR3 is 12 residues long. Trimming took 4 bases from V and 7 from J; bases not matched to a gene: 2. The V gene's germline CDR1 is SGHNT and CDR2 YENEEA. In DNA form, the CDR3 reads TGTGCCAGCAGCTCGGGGGGAAATACGCAGTATTTT. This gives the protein CASSSGGNTQYF.

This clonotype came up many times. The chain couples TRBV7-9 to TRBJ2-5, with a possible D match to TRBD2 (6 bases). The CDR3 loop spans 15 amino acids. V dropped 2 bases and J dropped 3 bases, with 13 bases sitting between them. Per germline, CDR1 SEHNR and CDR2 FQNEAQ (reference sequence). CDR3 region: CASSLIGSREETQYF. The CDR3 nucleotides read TGTGCCAGCAGCTTAATCGGGAGCAGGGAAGAGACCCAGTACTTC.

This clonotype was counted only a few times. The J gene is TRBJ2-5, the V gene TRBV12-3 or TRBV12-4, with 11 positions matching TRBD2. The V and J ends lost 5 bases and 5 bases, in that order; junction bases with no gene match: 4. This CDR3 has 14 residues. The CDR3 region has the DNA TGTGCCAGCAGTACTAGCGGGAGTTGGGAGACCCAGTACTTC. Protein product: CASSTSGSWETQYF.

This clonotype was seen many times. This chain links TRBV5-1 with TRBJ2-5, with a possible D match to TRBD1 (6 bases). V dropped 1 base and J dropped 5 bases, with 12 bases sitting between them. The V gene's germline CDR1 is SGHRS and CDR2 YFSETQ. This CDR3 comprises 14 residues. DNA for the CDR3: TGCGCCAGCAGCTTGATGGGGGCCGGGGAGACCCAGTACTTC. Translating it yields CASSLMGAGETQYF.

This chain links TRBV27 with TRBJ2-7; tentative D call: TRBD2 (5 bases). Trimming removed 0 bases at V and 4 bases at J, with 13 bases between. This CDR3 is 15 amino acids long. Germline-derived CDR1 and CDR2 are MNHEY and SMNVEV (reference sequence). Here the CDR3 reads CASSLSTRGGYEQYF. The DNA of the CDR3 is TGTGCCAGCAGTTTATCGACTCGAGGAGGTTACGAGCAGTACTTC.

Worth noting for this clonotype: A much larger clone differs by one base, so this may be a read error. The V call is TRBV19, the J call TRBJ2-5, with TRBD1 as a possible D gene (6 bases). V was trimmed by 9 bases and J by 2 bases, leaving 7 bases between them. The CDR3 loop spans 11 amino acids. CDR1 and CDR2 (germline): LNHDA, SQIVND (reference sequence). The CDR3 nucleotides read TGTGCCAGCGGACAGCAAGAGACCCAGTACTTC. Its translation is CASGQQETQYF.

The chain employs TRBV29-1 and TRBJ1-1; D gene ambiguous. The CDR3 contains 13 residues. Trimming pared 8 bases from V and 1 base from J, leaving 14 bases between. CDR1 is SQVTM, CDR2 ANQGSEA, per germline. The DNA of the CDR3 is TGCAGCTCCGCACAAGGAACGAACACTGAAGCTTTCTTT. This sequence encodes CSSAQGTNTEAFF.

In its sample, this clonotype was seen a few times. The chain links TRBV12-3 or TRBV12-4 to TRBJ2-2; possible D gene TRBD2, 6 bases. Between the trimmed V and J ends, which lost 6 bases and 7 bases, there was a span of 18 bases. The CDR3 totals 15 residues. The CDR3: CASRYGTSIFGELFF. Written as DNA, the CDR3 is TGTGCCAGCAGATACGGGACTTCGATCTTCGGGGAGCTGTTTTTT.

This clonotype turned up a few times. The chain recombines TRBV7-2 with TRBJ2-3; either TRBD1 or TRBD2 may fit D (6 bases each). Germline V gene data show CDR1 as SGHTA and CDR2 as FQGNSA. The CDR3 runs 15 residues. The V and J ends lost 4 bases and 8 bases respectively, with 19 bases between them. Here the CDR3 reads CASSSGLPTGGTQYF. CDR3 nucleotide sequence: TGTGCCAGCAGCTCCGGACTACCGACAGGTGGTACGCAGTATTTT.

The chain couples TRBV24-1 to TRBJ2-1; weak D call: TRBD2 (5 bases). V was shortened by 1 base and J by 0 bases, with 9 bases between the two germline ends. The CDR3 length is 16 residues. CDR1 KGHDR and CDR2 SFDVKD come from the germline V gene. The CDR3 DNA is TGTGCCACCAGTGATTTATCGGGGAGCTCCTACAATGAGCAGTTCTTC. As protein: CATSDLSGSSYNEQFF.

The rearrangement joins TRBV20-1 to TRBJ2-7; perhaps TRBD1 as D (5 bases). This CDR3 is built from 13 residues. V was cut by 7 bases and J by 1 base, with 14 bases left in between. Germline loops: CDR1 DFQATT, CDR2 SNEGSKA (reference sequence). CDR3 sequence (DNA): TGCAGTGGGGTGACAGATTCATCCTACGAGCAGTACTTC. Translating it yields CSGVTDSSYEQYF.

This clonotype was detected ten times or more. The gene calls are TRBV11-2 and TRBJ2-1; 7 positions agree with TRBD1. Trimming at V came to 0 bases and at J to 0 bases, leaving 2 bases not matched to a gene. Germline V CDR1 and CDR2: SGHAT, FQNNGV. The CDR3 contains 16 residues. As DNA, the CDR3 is TGTGCCAGCAGCTTAGAGTGGGACAGCTCCTACAATGAGCAGTTCTTC. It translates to CASSLEWDSSYNEQFF. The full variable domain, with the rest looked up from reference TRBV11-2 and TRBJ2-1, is EAGVAQSPRYKIIEKRQSVAFWCNPISGHATLYWYQQILGQGPKLLIQFQNNGVVDDSQLPKDRFSAERLKGVDSTLKIQPAKLEDSAVYLCASSLEWDSSYNEQFFGPGTRLTVL.

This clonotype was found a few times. CDR3 sequence reads: CASSLALAGEVEQFF. The CDR3 nucleotides read TGTGCCAGCAGCCTCGCACTAGCGGGAGAGGTTGAGCAGTTCTTC. The chain has TRBV7-2 and TRBJ2-1; the match to TRBD2 covers 11 bases. This CDR3 is 15 amino acids long. Germline V gene data show CDR1 as SGHTA and CDR2 as FQGNSA. Trimming removed 5 bases from V and 9 bases from J; junction bases left unmatched: 9.

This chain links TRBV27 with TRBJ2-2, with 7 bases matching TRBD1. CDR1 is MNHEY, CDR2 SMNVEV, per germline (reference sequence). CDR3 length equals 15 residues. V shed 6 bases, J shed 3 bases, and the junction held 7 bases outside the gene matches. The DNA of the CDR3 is TGTGCCAGCAGATTACGACAGGGTGACACCGGGGAGCTGTTTTTT. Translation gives CASRLRQGDTGELFF.

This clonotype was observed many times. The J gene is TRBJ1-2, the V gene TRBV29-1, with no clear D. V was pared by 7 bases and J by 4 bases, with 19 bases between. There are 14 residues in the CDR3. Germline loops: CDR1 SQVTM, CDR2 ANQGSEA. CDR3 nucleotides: TGCAGCGCAAGAACCCTATACGATGGCTATGGCTACACCTTC. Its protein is CSARTLYDGYGYTF. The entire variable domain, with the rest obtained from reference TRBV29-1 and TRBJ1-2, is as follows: SAVISQKPSRDICQRGTSLTIQCQVDSQVTMMFWYRQQPGQSLTLIATANQGSEATYESGFVIDKFPISRPNLTFSTLTVSNMSPEDSSIYLCSARTLYDGYGYTFGSGTRLTVV.

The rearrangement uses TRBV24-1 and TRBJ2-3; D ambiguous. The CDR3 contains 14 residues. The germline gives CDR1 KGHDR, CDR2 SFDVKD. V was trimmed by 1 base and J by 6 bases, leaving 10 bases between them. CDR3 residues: CATSDFPQADTQYF. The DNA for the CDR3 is TGTGCCACCAGTGATTTCCCCCAGGCTGATACGCAGTATTTT.

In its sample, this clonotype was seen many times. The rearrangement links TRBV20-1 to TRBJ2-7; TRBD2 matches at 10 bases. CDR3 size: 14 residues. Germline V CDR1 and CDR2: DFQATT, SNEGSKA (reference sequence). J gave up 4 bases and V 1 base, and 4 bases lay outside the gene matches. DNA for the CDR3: TGCAGTGCTAGAGGGACTAGCGGCCTGTACGAGCAGTACTTC. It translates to CSARGTSGLYEQYF.

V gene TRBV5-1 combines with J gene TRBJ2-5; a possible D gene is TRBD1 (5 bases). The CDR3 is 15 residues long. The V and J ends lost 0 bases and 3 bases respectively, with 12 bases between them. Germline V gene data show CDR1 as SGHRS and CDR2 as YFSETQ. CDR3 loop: CASSLGSGPEETQYF. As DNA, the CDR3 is TGCGCCAGCAGCTTGGGTTCAGGGCCCGAAGAGACCCAGTACTTC.

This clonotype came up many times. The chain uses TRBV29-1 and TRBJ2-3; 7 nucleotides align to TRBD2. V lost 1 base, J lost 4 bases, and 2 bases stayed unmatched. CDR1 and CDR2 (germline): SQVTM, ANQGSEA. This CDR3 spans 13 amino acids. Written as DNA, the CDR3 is TGCAGCGTTGAAGGACTAGCTCCAGATACGCAGTATTTT. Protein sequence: CSVEGLAPDTQYF.

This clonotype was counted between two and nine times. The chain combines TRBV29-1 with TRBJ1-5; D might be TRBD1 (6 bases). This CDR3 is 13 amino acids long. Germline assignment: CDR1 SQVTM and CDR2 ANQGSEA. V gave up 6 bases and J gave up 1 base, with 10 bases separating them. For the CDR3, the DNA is TGCAGCGTAGGGGGGGCGAGCAATCAGCCCCAGCATTTT. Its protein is CSVGGASNQPQHF.

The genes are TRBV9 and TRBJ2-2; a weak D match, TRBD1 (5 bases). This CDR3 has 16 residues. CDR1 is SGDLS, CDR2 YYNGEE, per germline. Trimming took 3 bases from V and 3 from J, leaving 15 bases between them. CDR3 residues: CASSARSGSDTGELFF. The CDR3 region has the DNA TGTGCCAGCAGCGCTAGATCAGGGTCGGACACCGGGGAGCTGTTTTTT.

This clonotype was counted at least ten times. The CDR3 loop reads CASSSARTGVDEQYF. CDR3 coding DNA: TGTGCCAGCAGCTCTGCTAGGACAGGGGTGGACGAGCAGTACTTC. The rearrangement uses TRBV7-2 and TRBJ2-7, with 9 bases identical to TRBD1. Germline CDR1 is SGHTA and CDR2 is FQGNSA. This CDR3 spans 15 amino acids. Trimming removed 4 bases from V and 5 bases from J; junction bases left unmatched: 9.

The CDR3 region has the DNA TGTGCCAGCAGTCCTAGAGGTCAAAACTATGGCTACACCTTC. Residues: CASSPRGQNYGYTF. V and J are TRBV27 and TRBJ1-2, with D hard to call. V gave up 5 bases and J gave up 2 bases, with 12 bases separating them. The CDR3 has 14 amino acids. CDR1 and CDR2 from the germline V gene are MNHEY and SMNVEV (reference sequence).

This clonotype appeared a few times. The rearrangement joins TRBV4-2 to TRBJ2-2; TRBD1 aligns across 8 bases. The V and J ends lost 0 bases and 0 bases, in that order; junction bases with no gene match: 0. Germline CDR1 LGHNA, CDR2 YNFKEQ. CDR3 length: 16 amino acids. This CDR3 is CASSQEGQANTGELFF. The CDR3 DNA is TGTGCCAGCAGCCAAGAGGGACAGGCGAACACCGGGGAGCTGTTTTTT.

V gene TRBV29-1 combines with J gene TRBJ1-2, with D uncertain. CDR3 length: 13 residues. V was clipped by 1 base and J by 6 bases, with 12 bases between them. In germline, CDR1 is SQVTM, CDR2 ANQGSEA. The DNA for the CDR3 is TGCAGCGTTGAAGTCCCTTCGGGAGATGGCTACACCTTC. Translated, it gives CSVEVPSGDGYTF.

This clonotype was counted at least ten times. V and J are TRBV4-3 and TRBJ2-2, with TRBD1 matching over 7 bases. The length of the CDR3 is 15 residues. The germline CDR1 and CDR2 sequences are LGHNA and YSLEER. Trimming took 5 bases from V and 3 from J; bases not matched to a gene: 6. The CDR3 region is CASSSRQGYTGELFF. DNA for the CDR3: TGCGCCAGCAGCTCCAGACAGGGTTACACCGGGGAGCTGTTTTTT.